A selection of T cell receptor beta chains follows, all from one sample in a study of T cells in Graves' hyperthyroidism and ophthalmopathy. TCRdb processed the multiplex PCR reads anew with MiXCR; each CDR3 protein has one entry. The table has 490,000 or so distinct CDR3 sequences, 40% to 50% seen once. The sequencing sample was made of peripheral blood or thyroid tissue (not recorded which). Receptors were obtained from an adult woman with Graves' disease, either hyperthyroidism or ophthalmopathy (not recorded which). The CDR3 runs from the conserved cysteine through the conserved F or W. The order of the fields is CDR3 DNA, CDR3 protein, D gene, clone size, J gene, V gene. D genes are given only for firm matches. Expanded clones get a size class; other rows say once, few or many, or leave the size out.

DNA: TGCAGTGCTAGAGGGGAGTCGGACCACGAGCAGTACTTC; CDR3: CSARGESDHEQYF; D: NA; size: NA; J: TRBJ2-7; V: TRBV20-1
DNA: TGTGCCAGCAGCGTGTATGGACAGGGGGCCGGAGAGACCCAGTACTTC; CDR3: CASSVYGQGAGETQYF; D: TRBD1; size: many; J: TRBJ2-5; V: TRBV9
DNA: TGCAGCGGAGCGAAGGGGATCGGGGGGGAGCTGTTTTTT; CDR3: CSGAKGIGGELFF; D: NA; size: NA; J: TRBJ2-2; V: TRBV29-1
DNA: TGCAGTGCTAGTTACTCGGGGACTGGAAACACCTTC; CDR3: CSASYSGTGNTF; D: NA; size: NA; J: TRBJ1-2; V: TRBV20-1
DNA: TGTGCCGCTCGGGAGATCCGACTTATTAACACCGGGGAGCTGTTTTTT; CDR3: CAAREIRLINTGELFF; D: NA; size: NA; J: TRBJ2-2; V: TRBV15
DNA: TGTGCCACCAGCAGAAAAATTAGACAGGGGGATCGCTATGGCTACACCTTC; CDR3: CATSRKIRQGDRYGYTF; D: TRBD1; size: few; J: TRBJ1-2; V: TRBV15
DNA: TGTGCCAGCAGCCGACAGGACAGGGCGTCCTACGAGCAGTACTTC; CDR3: CASSRQDRASYEQYF; D: TRBD1; size: NA; J: TRBJ2-7; V: TRBV7-9
DNA: TGTGCCAGCAGTCGACAGCGATCCACCTACGAGCAGTACTTC; CDR3: CASSRQRSTYEQYF; D: NA; size: NA; J: TRBJ2-7; V: TRBV7-9
DNA: TGCAGTGCTAGAGTCGGCGGGGTTCCCTACGAGCAGTACTTC; CDR3: CSARVGGVPYEQYF; D: NA; size: many; J: TRBJ2-7; V: TRBV20-1
DNA: TGTGCCATCAGTGACTCACAGGGGAAACAAGAGACCCAGTACTTC; CDR3: CAISDSQGKQETQYF; D: TRBD1; size: NA; J: TRBJ2-5; V: TRBV10-3
DNA: TGCAGCGCCTTTGAGCCCGATTCACCCCTCCACTTT; CDR3: CSAFEPDSPLHF; D: NA; size: NA; J: TRBJ1-6; V: TRBV20-1
DNA: TGTGCCAGCAGCTTAATTATCGAGTACTATGGCTACACCTTC; CDR3: CASSLIIEYYGYTF; D: NA; size: NA; J: TRBJ1-2; V: TRBV7-9
DNA: TGCGCCAGCAGCCTGGTTTACAGGGCGGTTTACGAGCAGTACTTC; CDR3: CASSLVYRAVYEQYF; D: NA; size: NA; J: TRBJ2-7; V: TRBV4-3
DNA: TGTGCCATCAGTGAGAGCGCAGGGGGGACAGTGAACACTGAAGCTTTCTTT; CDR3: CAISESAGGTVNTEAFF; D: TRBD1; size: once; J: TRBJ1-1; V: TRBV10-3
DNA: TGTGCTATCAGGGGGCCGAGGGACCATAGCAATCAGCCCCAGCATTTT; CDR3: CAIRGPRDHSNQPQHF; D: TRBD1; size: NA; J: TRBJ1-5; V: TRBV7-7